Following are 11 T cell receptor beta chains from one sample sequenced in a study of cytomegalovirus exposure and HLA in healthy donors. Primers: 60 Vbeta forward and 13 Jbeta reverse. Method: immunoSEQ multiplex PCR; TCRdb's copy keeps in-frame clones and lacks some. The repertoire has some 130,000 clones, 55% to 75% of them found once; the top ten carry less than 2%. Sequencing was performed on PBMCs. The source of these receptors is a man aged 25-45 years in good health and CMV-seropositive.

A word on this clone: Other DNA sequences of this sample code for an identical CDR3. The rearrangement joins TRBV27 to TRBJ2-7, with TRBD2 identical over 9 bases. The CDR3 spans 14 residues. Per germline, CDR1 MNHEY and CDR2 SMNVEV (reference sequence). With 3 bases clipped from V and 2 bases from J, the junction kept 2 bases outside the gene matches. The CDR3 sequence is CASSLAGGPYEQYF. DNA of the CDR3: TGTGCCAGCAGTTTGGCGGGAGGGCCCTACGAGCAGTACTTC.

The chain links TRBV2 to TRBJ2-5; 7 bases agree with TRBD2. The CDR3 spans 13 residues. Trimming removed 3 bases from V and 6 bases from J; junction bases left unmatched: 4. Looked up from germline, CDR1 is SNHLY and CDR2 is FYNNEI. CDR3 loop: CASSEGLRKTQYF. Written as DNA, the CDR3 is TGTGCCAGCAGTGAGGGACTAAGGAAGACCCAGTACTTC. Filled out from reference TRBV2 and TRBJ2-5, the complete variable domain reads EPEVTQTPSHQVTQMGQEVILRCVPISNHLYFYWYRQILGQKVEFLVSFYNNEISEKSEIFDDQFSVERPDGSNFTLKIRSTKLEDSAMYFCASSEGLRKTQYFGPGTRLLVL.

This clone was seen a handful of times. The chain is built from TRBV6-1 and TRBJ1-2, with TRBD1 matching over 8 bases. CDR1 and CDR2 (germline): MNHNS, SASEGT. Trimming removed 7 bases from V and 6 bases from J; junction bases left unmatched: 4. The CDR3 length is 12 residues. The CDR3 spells CASTNRGDGYTF. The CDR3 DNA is TGTGCCAGCACGAACAGGGGGGATGGCTACACCTTC.

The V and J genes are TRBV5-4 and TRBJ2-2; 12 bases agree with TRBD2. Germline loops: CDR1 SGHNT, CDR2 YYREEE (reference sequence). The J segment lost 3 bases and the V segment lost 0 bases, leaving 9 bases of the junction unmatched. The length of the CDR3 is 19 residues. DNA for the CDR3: TGTGCCAGCAGCTTGGCCTGGGCTAGCGGGAGGGCCGACACCGGGGAGCTGTTTTTT. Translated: CASSLAWASGRADTGELFF.

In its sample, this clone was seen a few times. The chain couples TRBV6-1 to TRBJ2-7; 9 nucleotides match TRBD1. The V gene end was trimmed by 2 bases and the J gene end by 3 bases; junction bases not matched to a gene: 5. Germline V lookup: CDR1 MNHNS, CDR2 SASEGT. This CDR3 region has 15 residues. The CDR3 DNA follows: TGTGCCAGCAGTGAACTTCCGACAGGGGGCTACGAGCAGTACTTC. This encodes CASSELPTGGYEQYF.

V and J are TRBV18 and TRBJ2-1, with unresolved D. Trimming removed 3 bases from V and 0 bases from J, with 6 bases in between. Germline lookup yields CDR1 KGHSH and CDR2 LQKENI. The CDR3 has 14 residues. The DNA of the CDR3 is TGTGCCAGCTCACCGTCAAACTCCTACAATGAGCAGTTCTTC. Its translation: CASSPSNSYNEQFF.

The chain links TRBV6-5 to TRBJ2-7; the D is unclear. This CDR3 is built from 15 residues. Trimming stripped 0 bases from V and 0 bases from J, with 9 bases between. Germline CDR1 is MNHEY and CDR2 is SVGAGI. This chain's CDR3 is CASSYSAAFSYEQYF. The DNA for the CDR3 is TGTGCCAGCAGTTACTCGGCGGCCTTCTCCTACGAGCAGTACTTC.

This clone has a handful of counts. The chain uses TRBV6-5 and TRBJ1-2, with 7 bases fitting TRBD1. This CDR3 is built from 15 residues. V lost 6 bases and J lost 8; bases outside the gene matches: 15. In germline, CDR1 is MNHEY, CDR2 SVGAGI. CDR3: CASRAPDRQLSGYTF. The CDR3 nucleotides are TGTGCCAGCAGGGCCCCGGACAGGCAATTAAGCGGCTACACCTTC.

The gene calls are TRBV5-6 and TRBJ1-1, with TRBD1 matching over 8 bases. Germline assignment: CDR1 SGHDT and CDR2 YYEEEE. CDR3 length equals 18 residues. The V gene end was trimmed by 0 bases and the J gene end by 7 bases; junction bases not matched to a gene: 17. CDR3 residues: CASSLASGWYRGGIEAFF. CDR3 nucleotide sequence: TGTGCCAGCAGCTTGGCCTCTGGTTGGTACAGGGGGGGAATTGAAGCTTTCTTT.

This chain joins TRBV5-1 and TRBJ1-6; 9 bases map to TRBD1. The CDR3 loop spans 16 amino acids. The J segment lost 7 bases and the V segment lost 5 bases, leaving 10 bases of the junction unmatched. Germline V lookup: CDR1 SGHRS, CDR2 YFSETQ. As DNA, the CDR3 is TGCGCCAGCAGACCCGGGACAGGGATAAGCAATTCACCCCTCCACTTT. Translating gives CASRPGTGISNSPLHF.

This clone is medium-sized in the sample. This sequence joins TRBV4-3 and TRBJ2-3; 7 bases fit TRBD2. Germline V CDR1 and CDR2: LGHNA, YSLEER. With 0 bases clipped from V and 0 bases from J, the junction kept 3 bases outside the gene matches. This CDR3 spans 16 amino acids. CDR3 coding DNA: TGCGCCAGCAGCCAAGATTGGACTAGGAGCACAGATACGCAGTATTTT. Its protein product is CASSQDWTRSTDTQYF.